This TCR beta chain originates from a study of Graves' ophthalmopathy and Graves' hyperthyroidism. Study outcomes and limitations: With over 85% sensitivity and around 81% specificity, a 13-signature model separated ophthalmopathy from stable hyperthyroidism.

In the case of this clonotype: Its antigen is not identified.

The length of the CDR3 is 13 residues. Germline values: CDR1 MNHEY, CDR2 SVGEGT. V dropped 6 bases and J dropped 9 bases, with 18 bases sitting between them. RNA transcripts were the source from which TCR beta CDR3 regions were amplified. First-round RT-PCR with HTBI primers preceded a second-round multiplex PCR. A single record per CDR3 protein comes from TCRdb applying MiXCR to the multiplex PCR reads. The sample holds about 150,000 distinct CDR3 sequences, over 35% seen once. Every ophthalmopathy donor presented moderate-to-severe activity, CAS ≥3, NOSPECS ≥4 and duration under 3 months. The source of the PBMCs was 8 to 10 ml of fresh peripheral blood.

The V and J genes are TRBV6-2 or TRBV6-3 and TRBJ2-7; D might be TRBD1 or TRBD2, each matching 5 bases. Sequencing input: peripheral blood. This TCR was sampled from a middle-aged woman with Graves' ophthalmopathy. The CDR3 here is CASSPGRDLGQYF. CDR3 nucleotide sequence: TGTGCCAGCAGCCCCGGACGGGACCTTGGGCAGTACTTC.